Shown below are 24 T cell receptor beta chains from a single sample sequenced in a study of T cell responses to AZD1222 COVID-19 vaccine. The protocol was immunoSEQ multiplex PCR, while the TCRdb copy is restricted to in-frame clones and leaves out a portion. The sample carries 140,000 to 150,000 clones, just over 90% recorded once. This specimen consisted of peripheral blood, obtained on day 0 of MenACWY control vaccination. The receptors derive from an adult in good health.

V and J are TRBV2 and TRBJ1-6; maybe TRBD1 (6 bases). The CDR3 is 15 amino acids. Germline CDR1 is SNHLY and CDR2 is FYNNEI. V was clipped by 6 bases and J by 8 bases, with 17 bases between them. The CDR3 protein is CASRPGGGPYSPLHF. The CDR3 DNA reads as TGTGCCAGCAGACCCGGTGGGGGCCCCTATTCACCCCTCCACTTT.

The chain combines TRBV30 with TRBJ1-1; D is ambiguous. V lost 3 bases to trimming and J lost 2 bases, with 4 bases between them. The CDR3 contains 11 residues. The germline V gene encodes CDR1 GTSNPN and CDR2 SVGIG (reference sequence). The CDR3 sequence is CAWRDNTEAFF. Written as DNA, the CDR3 is TGTGCCTGGAGGGATAACACTGAAGCTTTCTTT.

The chain couples TRBV4-1 to TRBJ1-4; possibly TRBD1 for D (5 bases). CDR3 length equals 16 residues. V was trimmed by 1 base and J by 8 bases, leaving 17 bases between them. Per germline, CDR1 MGHRA and CDR2 YSYEKL. CDR3 nucleotide sequence: TGCGCCAGCAGCCAAGGTAAACGTGCCGAGGGGGAAAAACTGTTTTTT. Its protein product is CASSQGKRAEGEKLFF.

This chain uses TRBV10-1 with TRBJ1-3; 8 bases line up with TRBD1. Germline CDR1 reads WNHNN; CDR2 reads SYGVQD (reference sequence). The CDR3 covers 15 residues. The V segment lost 6 bases and the J segment 0 bases; nucleotides outside the gene matches: 4. The CDR3 spells CASSRDRTSGNTIYF. CDR3 in DNA: TGCGCCAGCAGCCGGGACAGGACCTCTGGAAACACCATATATTTT.

This sequence joins TRBV2 and TRBJ1-1, with D tentatively TRBD1 (5 bases). This CDR3 has 15 amino acids. In germline, CDR1 is SNHLY, CDR2 FYNNEI. V gave up 4 bases and J gave up 0 bases, with 12 bases separating them. CDR3: CASSGGGTMNTEAFF. CDR3 nucleotide sequence: TGTGCCAGCAGTGGGGGAGGGACGATGAACACTGAAGCTTTCTTT.

The rearrangement uses TRBV3-1 (or the pseudogene TRBV3-2) and TRBJ1-6; 9 nucleotides line up with TRBD1. CDR1 is LGHDT, CDR2 YNNKEL, per germline (reference sequence). V gave up 4 bases and J gave up 8 bases; unmatched junction bases: 3. This CDR3 spans 14 amino acids. As DNA, the CDR3 is TGTGCCAGCAGCCGACGGACAGGGGATTCACCCCTCCACTTT. Protein: CASSRRTGDSPLHF.

The chain has TRBV11-1 and TRBJ1-2; 8 nucleotides match TRBD1. V was clipped by 3 bases and J by 7 bases; unmatched bases: 7. CDR1 is SGHAT, CDR2 FQDESV, per germline (reference sequence). The CDR3 consists of 14 residues. CDR3 DNA sequence: TGTGCCAGCAGCTTTCAGGACAGGGCGTCTGGCTACACCTTC. Translating gives CASSFQDRASGYTF.

V and J are TRBV6-2 or TRBV6-3 and TRBJ1-6; D gene ambiguous. Germline lookup yields CDR1 MNHEY and CDR2 SVGEGT. Trimming shortened V by 2 bases and J by 6 bases, and 14 bases separated the two germline ends. The CDR3 is 16 residues long. The CDR3 is CASSYRGRILNSPLHF. As DNA, the CDR3 is TGTGCCAGCAGTTACAGAGGTCGCATCCTTAATTCACCCCTCCACTTT.

This clone showed up just once. V is TRBV6-5 and J is TRBJ2-3; weak D call: TRBD2 (5 bases). The V gene lost 4 bases and the J gene lost 6 bases, with 20 bases spanning the gap. Per germline, CDR1 MNHEY and CDR2 SVGAGI. This CDR3 is built from 16 residues. CDR3 loop: CASSSNRPGWRDTQYF. Here the CDR3 DNA reads TGTGCCAGCAGTTCCAACCGGCCCGGTTGGAGGGATACGCAGTATTTT.

The chain recombines TRBV19 with TRBJ1-1; D is perhaps TRBD1 (6 bases). Trimming removed 3 bases from V and 1 base from J, with 12 bases in between. The CDR3 is 15 residues long. Germline values: CDR1 LNHDA, CDR2 SQIVND (reference sequence). The CDR3 region has the DNA TGTGCCAGTAGTATGGGGGAACAGGGGAACACTGAAGCTTTCTTT. Protein product: CASSMGEQGNTEAFF.

This chain joins TRBV5-1 and TRBJ1-4; 7 bases map to TRBD1. CDR1 and CDR2 (germline): SGHRS, YFSETQ. Unmatched junction bases numbered 7, after V lost 4 bases and J lost 7 bases. The CDR3 has 14 amino acids. As DNA, the CDR3 is TGCGCCAGCAGCGTGGGACAGAGGAGTGAAAAACTGTTTTTT. Protein: CASSVGQRSEKLFF.

The chain joins TRBV10-2 to TRBJ2-7; 7 bases match TRBD2. CDR1 and CDR2 from the germline V gene are WSHSY and SAAADI. The V gene end was trimmed by 8 bases and the J gene end by 8 bases; junction bases not matched to a gene: 9. This CDR3 has 12 amino acids. CDR3 residues: CASLSWGGQQYF. The CDR3 coding sequence is TGCGCCAGCTTAAGTTGGGGGGGTCAGCAGTACTTC.

Points on this clone: Other nucleotide sequences in the sample specify the same CDR3. V usage is TRBV12-3 or TRBV12-4 and J usage is TRBJ1-2; D unclear. The V end lost 1 base, the J end lost 5 bases, and 8 bases lay between the germline ends. The CDR3 consists of 13 residues. This CDR3 is CASSLGTPYGYTF. CDR3 nucleotides: TGTGCCAGCAGTTTAGGCACCCCTTATGGCTACACCTTC.

The V and J genes are TRBV5-1 and TRBJ2-1; a weak D match, TRBD1 (6 bases). Trimming cost V 4 bases and J 4 bases, with 9 bases left between them. This CDR3 has 13 residues. Germline CDR1 SGHRS, CDR2 YFSETQ. In DNA, the CDR3 is TGCGCCAGCAGCGGAAGGGGGTACAATGAGCAGTTCTTC. Encoded protein: CASSGRGYNEQFF. Using reference TRBV5-1 and TRBJ2-1 for the parts outside the CDR3, the full variable domain is KAGVTQTPRYLIKTRGQQVTLSCSPISGHRSVSWYQQTPGQGLQFLFEYFSETQRNKGNFPGRFSGRQFSNSRSEMNVSTLELGDSALYLCASSGRGYNEQFFGPGTRLTVL.

This chain connects TRBV5-1 to TRBJ1-1; the D gene is possibly TRBD1 (6 bases). The V end was cut by 0 bases, the J end by 4 bases, with 13 bases between. The CDR3 consists of 15 residues. Germline assignment: CDR1 SGHRS and CDR2 YFSETQ. CDR3 amino acids: CASSLAAGVFTEAFF. The CDR3 nucleotides read TGCGCCAGCAGCTTGGCGGCAGGGGTTTTCACTGAAGCTTTCTTT.

The chain combines TRBV13 with TRBJ1-4; 7 bases line up with TRBD1. The junction had 2 bases not matched to a gene; V was cut back by 2 bases and J by 5 bases. CDR3 length: 14 residues. The germline V gene encodes CDR1 PRHDT and CDR2 FYEKMQ (reference sequence). CDR3 region: CASSLTGDNEKLFF. The CDR3 coding sequence is TGTGCCAGCAGCTTAACAGGGGACAATGAAAAACTGTTTTTT.

V usage is TRBV19 and J usage is TRBJ1-6, with no clear D. Between the trimmed V and J ends, which lost 2 bases and 6 bases, there was a span of 11 bases. The length of the CDR3 is 15 residues. Germline CDR1 LNHDA, CDR2 SQIVND (reference sequence). The CDR3 is CASSITRVGNSPLHF. The CDR3 DNA reads as TGTGCCAGTAGTATAACAAGGGTTGGTAATTCACCCCTCCACTTT.

The V and J genes are TRBV9 and TRBJ1-4; D is unclear. In germline, CDR1 is SGDLS, CDR2 YYNGEE. V was clipped by 4 bases and J by 0 bases, with 10 bases between them. This CDR3 is 15 amino acids long. Here the CDR3 reads CASSRTPSTNEKLFF. DNA for the CDR3: TGTGCCAGCAGCCGAACGCCATCAACTAATGAAAAACTGTTTTTT.

The chain combines TRBV12-5 with TRBJ2-2; D gene unclear. The CDR3 runs to 14 residues. Germline assignment: CDR1 LGHNT and CDR2 FRNRAP. V dropped 4 bases and J dropped 6 bases, with 12 bases sitting between them. The CDR3 protein is CASGSFIGSGELFF. CDR3 DNA sequence: TGTGCTAGTGGTTCGTTTATCGGGTCCGGGGAGCTGTTTTTT.

The CDR3 DNA is TGTGCCAGCAGTCCCGGGGGGGTGGATACGCAGTATTTT. Its translation is CASSPGGVDTQYF. The chain joins TRBV28 to TRBJ2-3, with TRBD2 identical over 8 bases. V shed 5 bases and J 6 bases; nucleotides not matched to a gene: 4. Germline V gene lookup returns CDR1 MDHEN and CDR2 SYDVKM. The CDR3 totals 13 residues.

CDR3 in amino acids: CASSPQRRESYSNQPQHF. In DNA form, the CDR3 reads TGTGCCAGCTCACCACAACGCAGAGAGTCTTATAGCAATCAGCCCCAGCATTTT. The chain employs TRBV18 and TRBJ1-5; D gene uncertain. V was clipped by 1 base and J by 0 bases, with 16 bases between them. Germline V gives CDR1 KGHSH, CDR2 LQKENI. CDR3 size: 18 residues.

The V and J genes are TRBV6-5 and TRBJ2-3; D is perhaps TRBD2 (7 bases). Per germline, CDR1 MNHEY and CDR2 SVGAGI. The CDR3 sequence is 15 residues long. The V gene lost 4 bases and the J gene lost 6 bases, with 17 bases spanning the gap. CDR3 sequence reads: CASSLEGGAADTQYF. The DNA for the CDR3 is TGTGCCAGCAGTTTGGAGGGGGGGGCCGCGGATACGCAGTATTTT.

The V call is TRBV29-1, the J call TRBJ1-1; 7 bases are a match to TRBD1. J was trimmed by 1 base and V by 7 bases; bases with no gene match: 3. The CDR3 is made up of 12 amino acids. Germline lookup yields CDR1 SQVTM and CDR2 ANQGSEA. The CDR3 DNA reads TGCAGCGGGGGACAGAAGAACACTGAAGCTTTCTTT. Encoded protein: CSGGQKNTEAFF.

This clone has more than one count but fewer than ten. The chain carries TRBV3-1 (or the pseudogene TRBV3-2) and TRBJ1-5, with 7 bases aligning to TRBD1. CDR3 length: 12 residues. V trimming: 7 bases; J trimming: 4 bases; junction bases outside the gene matches: 1. Germline CDR1 is LGHDT and CDR2 is YNNKEL (reference sequence). CDR3 nucleotide sequence: TGTGCCAGCAAGACAGGGAATCAGCCCCAGCATTTT. This sequence encodes CASKTGNQPQHF.